The 16 T cell receptor beta chains reported below all come from one sample, sequenced in a study of blood T cell repertoires in COVID-19. Sequenced by immunoSEQ multiplex PCR; TCRdb stores in-frame clones only, minus some. The sample records about 280,000 clones, about 89% being singletons. The source material was peripheral blood. The origin of the receptors is a man in his forties with acute or convalescent COVID-19.

The gene calls are TRBV7-2 and TRBJ2-1; 15 nucleotides agree with TRBD2. From germline, CDR1 is SGHTA and CDR2 FQGNSA. Trimming cost V 5 bases and J 0 bases; bases outside gene matches: 8. CDR3 length: 19 amino acids. For the CDR3, the DNA is TGTGCCAGCAGCCACGGGACTAGCGGGGGGATGAGCTCCTACAATGAGCAGTTCTTC. It is translated as CASSHGTSGGMSSYNEQFF.

The chain carries TRBV19 and TRBJ1-6, with D possibly being TRBD1 (5 bases). This CDR3 is 14 amino acids long. Per the germline V gene, CDR1 is LNHDA and CDR2 is SQIVND (reference sequence). The germline V and J ends were trimmed by 6 bases and 7 bases, with 13 bases remaining between them. CDR3 region: CASRIRGDNSPLHF. Written as DNA, the CDR3 is TGTGCCAGTAGAATACGGGGGGACAATTCACCCCTCCACTTT.

This clone is a singleton in its sample. The chain joins TRBV6-5 to TRBJ1-5, with D unresolved. Germline values: CDR1 MNHEY, CDR2 SVGAGI. The CDR3 spans 12 residues. V lost 8 bases, J lost 6 bases, and 11 bases lay in between. The CDR3 here is CASGPAGQPQHF. DNA of the CDR3: TGTGCCAGCGGCCCAGCAGGTCAGCCCCAGCATTTT.

V and J are TRBV11-1 and TRBJ1-6; D is possibly TRBD1 (5 bases). The ends were cut back, 4 bases at V and 2 bases at J, with 6 bases in the middle. The germline gives CDR1 SGHAT, CDR2 FQDESV (reference sequence). The CDR3 extends over 14 amino acids. The CDR3 protein is CASSSTAYNSPLHF. In DNA, the CDR3 is TGTGCCAGCAGCTCGACAGCCTATAATTCACCCCTCCACTTT.

This clone was recorded only once. The chain couples TRBV7-2 to TRBJ2-1, with 9 bases identical to TRBD1. Trimming at V came to 5 bases and at J to 7 bases, leaving 6 bases not matched to a gene. Germline V CDR1 and CDR2: SGHTA, FQGNSA. There are 14 residues in the CDR3. CDR3 DNA sequence: TGTGCCAGCAGCCTACAGGGGGCGCGGAATGAGCAGTTCTTC. Residues: CASSLQGARNEQFF.

The chain has TRBV2 and TRBJ2-3; 16 bases fit TRBD2. The CDR3 is 15 residues long. The V segment lost 6 bases and the J segment 4 bases; nucleotides outside the gene matches: 1. Germline V gene sequence: CDR1 SNHLY, CDR2 FYNNEI. The CDR3 is CASRGLAGGPDTQYF. In DNA form, the CDR3 reads TGTGCCAGCAGGGGACTAGCGGGGGGGCCAGATACGCAGTATTTT.

The rearrangement links TRBV19 to TRBJ1-2; 12 nucleotides line up with TRBD1. Trimming at V came to 5 bases and at J to 6 bases, leaving 22 bases not matched to a gene. This CDR3 is built from 20 residues. Per germline, CDR1 LNHDA and CDR2 SQIVND (reference sequence). In DNA, the CDR3 is TGTGCCAGTAGTCCCCTGAGATGGGACAGGGGGCAATGGAGGGGTGATGGCTACACCTTC. Amino acid sequence: CASSPLRWDRGQWRGDGYTF.

This clone has more than one count but fewer than ten. The CDR3 reads CASSRDRGATGELFF. CDR3 bases: TGTGCCAGCAGTCGGGACAGGGGAGCCACCGGGGAGCTGTTTTTT. This chain joins TRBV6-5 and TRBJ2-2; 10 bases map to TRBD1. Trimming removed 5 bases from V and 4 bases from J; junction bases left unmatched: 4. Germline V gene lookup returns CDR1 MNHEY and CDR2 SVGAGI. The CDR3 totals 15 residues.

The chain recombines TRBV20-1 with TRBJ1-6, with 8 positions matching TRBD1. Germline V gene sequence: CDR1 DFQATT, CDR2 SNEGSKA (reference sequence). The CDR3 contains 14 residues. Trimming removed 3 bases from V and 10 bases from J; junction bases left unmatched: 8. The CDR3 DNA is TGCAGTGCTAGTCCGGGACAGGCACGGTCACCCCTCCACTTT. It specifies CSASPGQARSPLHF.

The V gene is TRBV5-1, the J gene TRBJ2-1, with 7 positions matching TRBD1. Germline trimming cut 6 bases from V and 4 bases from J; bases unmatched to any gene: 4. Looked up from germline, CDR1 is SGHRS and CDR2 is YFSETQ. This CDR3 is built from 13 residues. The CDR3 coding sequence is TGCGCCAGCACCCTGGACAGGTACAATGAGCAGTTCTTC. Translation: CASTLDRYNEQFF.

This chain connects TRBV6-5 to TRBJ1-5; D perhaps matches TRBD1 (5 bases). Looked up from germline, CDR1 is MNHEY and CDR2 is SVGAGI. V shed 4 bases and J shed 3 bases, with 13 bases lying between them. The CDR3 loop spans 15 amino acids. CDR3 bases: TGTGCCAGCAGTTCATCAGGGTTAGACAATCAGCCCCAGCATTTT. Its translation is CASSSSGLDNQPQHF.

V gene TRBV7-2 combines with J gene TRBJ1-1, with D hard to call. The CDR3 is 13 residues long. Looked up from germline, CDR1 is SGHTA and CDR2 is FQGNSA. V lost 1 base and J 1 base, leaving 4 bases between the germline ends. In DNA form, the CDR3 reads TGTGCCAGCAGCTTAGGGAGGAACACTGAAGCTTTCTTT. Amino acid sequence: CASSLGRNTEAFF.

This chain joins TRBV5-1 and TRBJ2-5, with TRBD1 identical over 9 bases. This CDR3 contains 17 residues. Germline assignment: CDR1 SGHRS and CDR2 YFSETQ. J gave up 5 bases and V 4 bases, and 15 bases lay outside the gene matches. CDR3 in DNA: TGCGCCAGCAGCCGAAATTTTCCGGGACAGGGAGGGGAGACCCAGTACTTC. Protein: CASSRNFPGQGGETQYF. The complete variable domain, with remaining parts taken from reference TRBV5-1 and TRBJ2-5, reads KAGVTQTPRYLIKTRGQQVTLSCSPISGHRSVSWYQQTPGQGLQFLFEYFSETQRNKGNFPGRFSGRQFSNSRSEMNVSTLELGDSALYLCASSRNFPGQGGETQYFGPGTRLLVL.

The rearrangement joins TRBV2 to TRBJ1-2; TRBD1 agrees at 8 bases. This CDR3 contains 14 residues. Germline values: CDR1 SNHLY, CDR2 FYNNEI. J lost 5 bases, V lost 3 bases, and 5 bases had no gene match. CDR3: CASSEGTGGYGYTF. The CDR3 DNA follows: TGTGCCAGCAGTGAGGGGACAGGAGGGTATGGCTACACCTTC.

For the CDR3, the DNA is TGCGCCAGCAGCTTGGATTTCAGGGTATCCGCCGGGGAGCTGTTTTTT. Translating it yields CASSLDFRVSAGELFF. V gene TRBV5-1 combines with J gene TRBJ2-2; D possibly corresponds to TRBD1 (5 bases). Germline V gene lookup returns CDR1 SGHRS and CDR2 YFSETQ. The V and J ends lost 0 bases and 6 bases respectively, with 15 bases between them. The CDR3 runs 16 residues.

The chain uses TRBV12-3 or TRBV12-4 and TRBJ1-1, with 9 bases fitting TRBD1. V trimming: 5 bases; J trimming: 11 bases; junction bases outside the gene matches: 6. The CDR3 loop spans 12 amino acids. CDR3 DNA: TGTGCCAGCAGTGAACAGGGGGCGTGGGCTTTCTTT. Translation: CASSEQGAWAFF.